A selection of T cell receptor beta chains follows, all from one sample in a study of T-cell memory formation after mild COVID-19. Via MiXCR, TCRdb re-called the 5' RACE reads, giving one row per CDR3 protein. The sample holds approximately 290,000 distinct CDR3 sequences; 15% to 20% are singletons and the top ten take more than 20%. Sequenced input: PBMCs or a T cell subset sorted from them (not recorded which). The receptor set was obtained from a man aged 18 to 30 who had mild COVID-19 (a few samples of this study predate the infection). Cell type and time point are not known. CDR3s include the opening cysteine and the closing phenylalanine or tryptophan.

CASKAQETQYF,11,TRBJ2-5,TRBV2
CASSYSRVLNEQFF,14,TRBJ2-1,TRBV6-5
CATRRASTNEKLFF,14,TRBJ1-4,TRBV27
CASTQGGEGFGGYTF,15,TRBJ1-2,TRBV6-5
CATSYGGSQPQHF,13,TRBJ1-5,TRBV24-1
CASSVDRGANLLAKNIQYF,19,TRBJ2-4,TRBV9
CASSLDDRGRNYGYTF,16,TRBJ1-2,TRBV5-5
CASSYDKVGGYGYTF,15,TRBJ1-2,TRBV6-5
CASSNRRDGPGWTQYF,16,TRBJ2-5,TRBV12-3/TRBV12-4
CASSQVSQSFYEQYF,15,TRBJ2-7,TRBV4-1
CASSYAAYQSSSGNTIYF,18,TRBJ1-3,TRBV6-6
CASSPDDGEAFF,12,TRBJ1-1,TRBV12-3/TRBV12-4
CASSYQKAGGTDTQYF,16,TRBJ2-3,TRBV6-5
CASRPRVTGELFF,13,TRBJ2-2,TRBV12-3/TRBV12-4
CASSYPRQGAGELFF,15,TRBJ2-2,TRBV6-6
CASSVRLQGYGYTF,14,TRBJ1-2,TRBV3-1
CASSLAGLAGGPDTQYF,17,TRBJ2-3,TRBV7-2
CASSLEVGPQETQYF,15,TRBJ2-5,TRBV5-1
CASSSMDSSRQYF,13,TRBJ2-3,TRBV7-2
CASSESLAGAQETQYF,16,TRBJ2-5,TRBV25-1
CASKEGPDYGYTF,13,TRBJ1-2,TRBV5-1
CSAGTGFEQYF,11,TRBJ2-7,TRBV20-1
CASSLSGLYGYTF,13,TRBJ1-2,TRBV27
CASSSSMVRPQHF,13,TRBJ1-5,TRBV27
CASSPGRSLTDTQYF,15,TRBJ2-3,TRBV3-1
CASSQDPGLAYGYTF,15,TRBJ1-2,TRBV4-1
CASSLPPGLNQPQHF,15,TRBJ1-5,TRBV28
CASSLRWRNEKLFF,14,TRBJ1-4,TRBV7-9
CASSPQGSADTQYF,14,TRBJ2-3,TRBV18
CSVGGLAGFALHNEQFF,17,TRBJ2-1,TRBV29-1
CASSRLGQLNTGELFF,16,TRBJ2-2,TRBV6-5
CASSEAPGGAGTLHF,15,TRBJ1-6,TRBV6-1
CASSWTGISAGELFF,15,TRBJ2-2,TRBV5-6
CASSWTGAGEQYF,13,TRBJ2-7,TRBV27
CASSPEVYTGELFF,14,TRBJ2-2,TRBV12-3/TRBV12-4
CASSLMTGKRYNEQFF,16,TRBJ2-1,TRBV7-3
CASSRASRGTDEQYF,15,TRBJ2-7,TRBV7-9
CAISDATSHTQYF,13,TRBJ2-3,TRBV10-3
CASTRSRGSQPQHF,14,TRBJ1-5,TRBV5-6
CASSVDRVNPGELFF,15,TRBJ2-2,TRBV9
CASSQEPDTQYF,12,TRBJ2-3,TRBV4-1
CASSSTYEQYF,11,TRBJ2-7,TRBV7-9
CASSRGKGGTTEAFF,15,TRBJ1-1,TRBV4-3
CATSAPEGQGARNEQFF,17,TRBJ2-1,TRBV24-1
CSARDPGINTEAFF,14,TRBJ1-1,TRBV20-1
CASSAQYTGELFF,13,TRBJ2-2,TRBV9
CASSAFRGAFF,11,TRBJ1-1,TRBV12-3/TRBV12-4
CASSFGAGSGANVLTF,16,TRBJ2-6,TRBV12-3/TRBV12-4